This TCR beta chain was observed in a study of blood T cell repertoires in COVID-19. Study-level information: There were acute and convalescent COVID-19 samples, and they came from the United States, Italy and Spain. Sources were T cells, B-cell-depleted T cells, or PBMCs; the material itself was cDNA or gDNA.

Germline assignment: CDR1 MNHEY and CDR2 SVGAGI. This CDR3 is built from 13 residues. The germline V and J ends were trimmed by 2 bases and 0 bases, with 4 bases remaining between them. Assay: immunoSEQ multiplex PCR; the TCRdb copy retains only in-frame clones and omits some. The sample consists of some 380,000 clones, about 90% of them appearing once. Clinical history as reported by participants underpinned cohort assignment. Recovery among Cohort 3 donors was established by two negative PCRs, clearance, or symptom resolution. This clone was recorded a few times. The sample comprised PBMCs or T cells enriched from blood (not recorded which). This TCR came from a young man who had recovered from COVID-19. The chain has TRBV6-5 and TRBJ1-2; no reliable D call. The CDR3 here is CASSYGANYGYTF. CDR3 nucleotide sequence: TGTGCCAGCAGTTACGGAGCTAACTATGGCTACACCTTC.